This T cell receptor beta chain comes out of a study of T cells in Graves' hyperthyroidism and ophthalmopathy. This clonotype turned up a few times. TCR beta CDR3 region amplification was performed from RNA transcripts. In the first-round RT-PCR of the TCR CDR3, the HTBI primer set was used. TCRdb processed the multiplex PCR reads anew with MiXCR; each CDR3 protein has one entry. The table includes approximately 400,000 distinct CDR3 sequences, just under 15% detected once. CDR1 SQVTM and CDR2 ANQGSEA come from the germline V gene. The ends were cut back, 7 bases at V and 2 bases at J, with 17 bases in the middle. There are 14 residues in the CDR3.

The sequenced sample was blood. The chain couples TRBV29-1 to TRBJ1-1, with D maybe TRBD1 (5 bases). This clonotype was obtained from a woman under 40 with Graves' hyperthyroidism. As DNA, the CDR3 is TGCAGCGACTCCCGGGGGTCTGGAAACACTGAAGCTTTCTTT. Amino acids: CSDSRGSGNTEAFF. Full variable domain (remainder filled in from reference TRBV29-1 and TRBJ1-1): SAVISQKPSRDICQRGTSLTIQCQVDSQVTMMFWYRQQPGQSLTLIATANQGSEATYESGFVIDKFPISRPNLTFSTLTVSNMSPEDSSIYLCSDSRGSGNTEAFFGQGTRLTVV.